Listed here are 28 T cell receptor beta chains from one sample, sequenced in a study of tumor-infiltrating lymphocytes in primary liver carcinoma. Joint extraction of RNA and DNA used about 17-31 mg of bulk tissue that was unsorted. A constant-region primer primed TCR beta cDNA synthesis from around 500 ng of total RNA. Library construction for TCR beta comprised three nested multiplex PCR rounds performed with slightly modified ARM-PCR. The study ran its first two PCR rounds for 9 to 10 cycles each, using TRBV1-TRBV30 forward primers and a C-beta reverse primer. Each CDR3 protein gets one entry after TCRdb re-called the multiplex PCR reads with MiXCR. The sample lists approximately 110,000 distinct CDR3 sequences; 80% to 85% were seen once. Sequencing was done on a sample of liver tumor tissue from sampling region 3. Subset: tumor region T3, left-lateral pole. The receptor set was obtained from a middle-aged man with primary liver carcinoma and hepatitis B virus infection.

A word on this clonotype: A read error is likely, as this CDR3 ends without the conserved phenylalanine or tryptophan. The chain carries TRBV6-5 and TRBJ2-3, with a weak D call TRBD2 (6 bases). Germline CDR1 reads MNHEY; CDR2 reads SVGAGI. V was clipped by 8 bases and J by 4 bases, with 22 bases between them. The CDR3 length is 16 residues. CDR3 bases: TGTGCCAGCGCCTACCACGGCGGGACGGTCGCAGATACGCAGTATCTT. Its protein product is CASAYHGGTVADTQYL.

A remark on this clonotype: The CDR3 does not close with the conserved phenylalanine or tryptophan, likely indicating a read error. V and J are TRBV6-2 or TRBV6-3 and TRBJ2-7; TRBD2 aligns across 9 bases. The J segment lost 4 bases and the V segment lost 6 bases, leaving 10 bases of the junction unmatched. The germline V gene has CDR1 MNHEY and CDR2 SVGEGT. CDR3 length: 15 residues. The CDR3 DNA sequence: TGTGCCAGCAGCAATTCGACTAGCGGAGGGTACGAGCAGTACCTC. Residues: CASSNSTSGGYEQYL.

With regard to this clonotype: Here the CDR3 omits its conserved ending phenylalanine or tryptophan, so a read error is the likely source. V and J are TRBV29-1 and TRBJ1-1; no clear D. Germline CDR1 and CDR2: SQVTM and ANQGSEA. The CDR3 is made up of 14 amino acids. The CDR3 here is CSVARSTMNTGAFL. CDR3 coding DNA: TGCAGCGTCGCCAGGTCGACCATGAACACTGGAGCTTTCCTT.

In regard to this clonotype: A much larger clone differs from this one at a single base, so this may be a read error. This chain links TRBV30 with TRBJ1-6; no clear D. From germline, CDR1 is GTSNPN and CDR2 SVGIG (reference sequence). The CDR3 is made up of 14 amino acids. Trimming cost V 4 bases and J 5 bases, with 12 bases left between them. The CDR3 coding sequence is TGTGCCTGGAATGAACAGTCTAATAATTCACCCCTCCACTTT. Its protein product is CAWNEQSNNSPLHF.

The chain employs TRBV12-3 or TRBV12-4 and TRBJ1-4; 7 nucleotides agree with TRBD1. Trimming cost V 5 bases and J 8 bases; bases outside gene matches: 8. There are 14 residues in the CDR3. In DNA form, the CDR3 reads TGTGCCAGCAGTCATACAGGGGAAGCGGAAAAACTGTTTTTT. Its translation: CASSHTGEAEKLFF.

About this clonotype: The junction shows a germline mismatch at one end, possibly a read error. V usage is TRBV5-1 and J usage is TRBJ2-1; D possibly corresponds to TRBD1 (6 bases). The CDR3 length is 17 residues. Germline lookup yields CDR1 SGHRS and CDR2 YFSETQ. CDR3 DNA sequence: TGCGCCAGCGGCACAGGGACCAGCAGCTACTCCTACAATGAGCAGTTATTC. It translates to CASGTGTSSYSYNEQLF.

J is TRBJ2-5 and V is TRBV10-3; 7 bases are a match to TRBD1. Germline V lookup: CDR1 ENHRY, CDR2 SYGVKD. The CDR3 has 14 residues. Germline trimming cut 11 bases from V and 6 bases from J; bases unmatched to any gene: 15. CDR3 loop: CADSEPGQSKTQYF. The CDR3 nucleotides read TGTGCCGACAGTGAGCCGGGACAGTCAAAGACCCAGTACTTC.

As concerns this clonotype: This may come from a read error, since a much larger clone is one base off. V and J are TRBV6-5 and TRBJ2-1; 14 nucleotides line up with TRBD2. The CDR3 spans 17 residues. Germline V gives CDR1 MNHEY, CDR2 SVGAGI. The CDR3 loop is CTSSYPGTSGRGNEQFF. The CDR3 bases are TGTACCAGCAGTTACCCCGGGACTAGCGGGAGAGGGAATGAGCAGTTCTTC.

The chain links TRBV6-1 to TRBJ2-2, with D possibly matching TRBD1 (6 bases). The germline gives CDR1 MNHNS, CDR2 SASEGT. The V end lost 3 bases, the J end lost 8 bases, and 10 bases lay between the germline ends. The CDR3 contains 13 residues. CDR3 loop: CASSDHRVGELFF. The DNA for the CDR3 is TGTGCCAGCAGTGATCACAGGGTTGGGGAGCTGTTTTTT.

The V gene is TRBV14, the J gene TRBJ2-5; 8 bases map to TRBD2. Germline V CDR1 and CDR2: SGHDN, FVKESK. V shed 6 bases and J 11 bases; nucleotides not matched to a gene: 20. The CDR3 runs 16 residues. CDR3 sequence reads: CASSAIAGLVNNEQYF. The CDR3 DNA sequence: TGTGCCAGCAGTGCCATAGCGGGATTGGTAAACAATGAGCAGTACTTC.

This clonotype has just a few counts. The J gene is TRBJ2-7, the V gene TRBV6-2 or TRBV6-3, with D possibly being TRBD1 (6 bases). V was shortened by 9 bases and J by 4 bases, with 16 bases between the two germline ends. The CDR3 extends over 13 amino acids. Germline values: CDR1 MNHEY, CDR2 SVGEGT. The CDR3: CASSWTEGYEQYF. CDR3 coding DNA: TGTGCCAGTAGCTGGACAGAGGGTTACGAGCAGTACTTC.

On this clonotype: At one of its ends the junction is not consistent with the germline gene, which may arise from a read error. The chain carries TRBV5-1 and TRBJ2-1; 9 nucleotides match TRBD2. CDR1 and CDR2 from the germline V gene are SGHRS and YFSETQ. The CDR3 has 15 amino acids. CDR3 loop: CASSLSSGNLNEEFF. CDR3 DNA sequence: TGCGCCAGCAGCCTGTCTAGCGGGAACCTCAATGAGGAGTTCTTC.

This clonotype rates as medium-sized. The genes are TRBV29-1 and TRBJ2-1, with TRBD1 as a possible D gene (6 bases). The V end was cut by 7 bases, the J end by 8 bases, with 15 bases between. Germline lookup yields CDR1 SQVTM and CDR2 ANQGSEA. The CDR3 has 12 residues. Here the CDR3 reads CSGLQGFDEQFF. CDR3 in DNA: TGCAGCGGACTACAGGGTTTCGATGAGCAGTTCTTC.

This clonotype was counted many times. J is TRBJ2-3 and V is TRBV6-1, with 9 positions matching TRBD2. CDR1 and CDR2 (germline): MNHNS, SASEGT. CDR3 size: 14 residues. With 8 bases clipped from V and 3 bases from J, the junction kept 6 bases outside the gene matches. As DNA, the CDR3 is TGTGCCAGCCAAGGGCGGGGGGGGACAGATACGCAGTATTTT. It yields the protein CASQGRGGTDTQYF.

Regarding this clonotype: One end of the junction fails to match germline, which may point to a read error. The chain recombines TRBV28 with TRBJ2-3; weak D call: TRBD1 (5 bases). CDR1 and CDR2 from the germline V gene are MDHEN and SYDVKM. CDR3 length equals 14 residues. Here the CDR3 reads CASSKTVLTDTQCF. The CDR3 nucleotides are TGTGCCAGCTCTAAGACTGTGCTGACAGATACGCAGTGTTTT.

V usage is TRBV4-3 and J usage is TRBJ2-7; D perhaps matches TRBD1 (6 bases). Germline CDR1 and CDR2: LGHNA and YSLEER. The germline V and J ends were trimmed by 1 base and 3 bases, with 7 bases remaining between them. CDR3 length equals 13 residues. This CDR3 is CASSQVQGYEQYF. In nucleotides, the CDR3 is TGCGCCAGCAGCCAAGTACAGGGCTACGAGCAGTACTTC.

This clonotype was recorded many times. This rearrangement joins TRBV5-1 to TRBJ2-2; 7 bases align to TRBD2. CDR3 length equals 15 residues. Germline V lookup: CDR1 SGHRS, CDR2 YFSETQ. The ends lost 4 bases at V and 1 base at J; junction bases unmatched: 4. The CDR3, as DNA: TGCGCCAGCAGCCCAGTAGCGGGGAACACCGGGGAGCTGTTTTTT. Protein product: CASSPVAGNTGELFF.

This clonotype was picked up a small number of times. One junction end does not reproduce the germline sequence, and a read error may be involved. This sequence joins TRBV6-1 and TRBJ2-2; 9 bases agree with TRBD1. CDR3 length equals 16 residues. CDR1 and CDR2 from the germline V gene are MNHNS and SASEGT. The DNA of the CDR3 is TGTGTCAGCAGTGAAGCTCCTGGACAGGGGACCGGGGAGCTGTTTTTT. This translates into CVSSEAPGQGTGELFF.

The V call is TRBV30, the J call TRBJ1-1, with D unclear. This CDR3 is built from 13 residues. V dropped 0 bases and J dropped 8 bases, with 13 bases sitting between them. CDR1 and CDR2 (germline): GTSNPN, SVGIG (reference sequence). This CDR3 is CAWSVWGGKEAFF. As DNA, the CDR3 is TGTGCCTGGAGTGTATGGGGAGGTAAAGAAGCTTTCTTT.

The chain joins TRBV30 to TRBJ2-2; D might be TRBD1 or TRBD2, each matching 5 bases. V was cut by 1 base and J by 6 bases, with 15 bases left in between. Germline CDR1 and CDR2: GTSNPN and SVGIG (reference sequence). This CDR3 contains 15 residues. CDR3 DNA sequence: TGTGCCTGGAGTGCCTTTGGGACCGAGCCCGGGGAGCTGTTTTTT. Translation gives CAWSAFGTEPGELFF.

In this sample, this clonotype turned up a few times. The junction differs from germline at one of its ends, possibly a read error. The chain uses TRBV4-2 and TRBJ1-2; D may be TRBD1 (5 bases). Germline loops: CDR1 LGHNA, CDR2 YNFKEQ. The CDR3 totals 17 residues. The CDR3, as DNA: TGTGCCAGCAGCCAAGAAACCGCCCAGGGACTTAACTATGACTACACCTTC. Translation gives CASSQETAQGLNYDYTF.

Concerning this clonotype: One junction end does not reproduce the germline sequence, and a read error may be involved. The chain combines TRBV5-4 with TRBJ1-5; perhaps TRBD1 as D (5 bases). Germline V gene lookup returns CDR1 SGHNT and CDR2 YYREEE (reference sequence). The CDR3 length is 14 residues. The CDR3 sequence: CASSPGFSNEPLHF. Written as DNA, the CDR3 is TGTGCCAGCAGCCCAGGGTTTAGCAATGAGCCCCTGCATTTT.

This chain joins TRBV12-3 or TRBV12-4 and TRBJ2-1; either TRBD1 or TRBD2 may supply D (6 bases each). Trimming took 3 bases from V and 12 from J, leaving 15 bases between them. The CDR3 covers 13 residues. In DNA form, the CDR3 reads TGTGCCAGCAGTTTGAGGGGAAAGGGGGGGCAGTTCTTC. Amino acid sequence: CASSLRGKGGQFF.

Many counts were recorded for this clonotype. The chain combines TRBV29-1 with TRBJ2-5; D remains unclear. V was trimmed by 4 bases and J by 0 bases, leaving 9 bases between them. The CDR3 sequence is 13 residues long. Germline values: CDR1 SQVTM, CDR2 ANQGSEA. CDR3 loop: CSVAASHQETQYF. The DNA for the CDR3 is TGCAGCGTTGCAGCTTCACACCAAGAGACCCAGTACTTC.

On this clonotype itself: This may be a read error: a much more frequent sequence differs by one nucleotide. This chain connects TRBV5-1 to TRBJ1-2; no reliable D call. Germline CDR1 is SGHRS and CDR2 is YFSETQ. The CDR3 is made up of 13 amino acids. Trimming left V 4 bases short and J 10 bases short, with 17 bases between. CDR3: CASSPGAVVDYTF. CDR3 nucleotide sequence: TGCGCCAGCAGCCCTGGTGCGGTTGTCGACTACACCTTC.

The V call is TRBV4-2, the J call TRBJ2-3; TRBD2 might be the D (5 bases). V gave up 4 bases and J gave up 12 bases, with 23 bases separating them. Germline V gene lookup returns CDR1 LGHNA and CDR2 YNFKEQ. The length of the CDR3 is 15 residues. The CDR3 spells CASSLRGQSTVTQYF. In DNA, the CDR3 is TGTGCCAGCAGCCTAAGAGGGCAGAGCACAGTTACACAGTATTTT.

The genes are TRBV29-1 and TRBJ1-2; perhaps TRBD1 as D (5 bases). This CDR3 comprises 14 residues. V was clipped by 0 bases and J by 8 bases, with 16 bases between them. Per the germline V gene, CDR1 is SQVTM and CDR2 is ANQGSEA. For the CDR3, the DNA is TGCAGCGTTGAAGAGGGCCACAGGTCGTACGGCTACACCTTC. It encodes CSVEEGHRSYGYTF.

As regards this clonotype: The junction and the germline gene differ at one end; a read error may be behind it. The chain joins TRBV4-1 to TRBJ2-7; D possibly uses TRBD1 or TRBD2 (6 bases each). This CDR3 contains 15 residues. The germline CDR1 and CDR2 sequences are MGHRA and YSYEKL. CDR3 sequence: CGSSQGGGPVYEQYF. In DNA form, the CDR3 reads TGCGGCAGCAGTCAAGGAGGGGGACCCGTCTACGAGCAGTACTTC.